The source of this T cell receptor (beta chain) is a study of PD-1 blockade in classical Hodgkin lymphoma (dated by TCRdb to 2018 to 2021). Study-wide context: Nivolumab dosing was 3 mg/kg intravenously every 2 weeks, continuing until either disease progression or unacceptable toxicity. The study used TCR beta sequencing and CyTOF to define a peripheral blood immune signature of response to PD-1 blockade in classical Hodgkin lymphoma. Results and caveats for the whole study, not just this receptor: The study was limited to a single clinical trial cohort, and causes of repertoire differences, possibly disease activity or prior therapy, remained undefined. Diversity was lower in patients who began nivolumab less than 1 year after ASCT, so these patients were left out of later analyses to avoid confounding by immune reconstitution. Baseline TCR diversity was reported to be lower in newly diagnosed patients than in healthy donors and to be lower still in relapsed/refractory patients. Among trial patients, those achieving complete response had baseline diversity similar to that of newly diagnosed patients, while diversity was significantly lower in partial responders and progressors. By C4D1, a significant rise was seen in CD4+ TCR diversity but not in CD8+ TCR diversity (p=0.0027 vs p=0.16), and the rise was most apparent among complete responders (p=0.02).

The Qiagen DNeasy kit was used to extract genomic DNA both from unsorted PBMCs and from the negatively selected CD4+ and CD8+ fractions. TCR beta CDR3 regions were subjected to amplification by immunoSEQ multiplex PCR with primers that anneal to V and J segments. A synthetic immune receptor repertoire was used to minimize amplification bias, and any remaining bias was removed computationally after sequencing. The source study handled its data this way. Custom Python scripts were used to quantify repertoire diversity as the Shannon entropy index. Unsorted, CD4+ and CD8+ repertoires were analyzed separately, except for combined analyses in which CD4+ and CD8+ sequences were merged in silico. Clonal expansion was defined as at least a 2-fold frequency increase after treatment relative to C1D1, with a pseudocount of 0.5 for undetected baseline clones. Singleton clones were defined as clones with 0 or 1 copy at C1D1, and non-singleton clones were defined as clones with 2 or more copies. Clones expanded in unsorted samples were assigned a CD4+, CD8+ or unknown annotation through matching of protein sequences in sorted samples from the same patient. Wilcoxon tests were applied to paired samples to test diversity changes from C1D1 to C4D1. This immuneACCESS table, as held by TCRdb, lists in-frame sequences with V and J called but not all clones. Of the missing ones, under half trace to an unresolved V gene in checked studies; the others have no known cause. The V and J calls and clone size were taken over from that table, and D and trimming were inferred from the DNA. This sample lists some 60,000 clones; 80% to 90% were detected once. 15% of the sample comes from the top ten.

A note on this clone: What antigen it recognizes has not been identified. No base quality values were provided; no much bigger clone lies one nucleotide off.

This specimen's time point label, interpreted: cycle 1 day 1 (C1D1), immediately before nivolumab initiation. Every trial patient had relapsed after autologous stem cell transplantation, and cohorts A, B and C differed in prior brentuximab vedotin exposure. The trial cohort included roughly 60 patients with relapsed/refractory classical Hodgkin lymphoma, and each patient had a best overall response of complete response, partial response or progressive disease. Single-agent nivolumab was administered to trial patients in the multi-cohort phase II CheckMate 205 trial. An independent review committee assessed best overall response using the 2007 International Working Group response criteria. PBMCs from the trial were collected at three points: immediately before nivolumab initiation (C1D1), and during therapy at cycle 2 day 1 and cycle 4 day 1. Peripheral blood was collected in 8 mL Vacutainer Cell Preparation Tubes, from which PBMCs were isolated by centrifugation and then cryopreserved.

Including the terminal cysteine and phenylalanine, the CDR3 comprises 14 residues. Only CDR3 DNA is held: 42 bases, read in frame from base 1. The germline V and J ends show losses of 6 bases and 7 bases respectively, and no gene match explains 10 bases of the junction. CDR1 SEHNR and CDR2 FQNEAQ are derived from the germline V gene (reference sequence). The V and J genes are TRBV7-9 and TRBJ2-7; 9 bases in between match TRBD1. The source was peripheral blood mononuclear cells (PBMCs), collected at baseline. The origin of this receptor is a human donor with classical Hodgkin lymphoma. The CDR3: CASSSGTGLLEQYF. The DNA sequence reads TGTGCCAGCAGTTCCGGGACAGGGTTACTAGAGCAGTACTTC.